This TCR beta chain was identified during a study of T-cell reconstitution after alpha-beta-depleted transplantation in children. Unique molecular identifiers were used to barcode this TCRbeta library. In TCRdb, the PCR reads were re-called with MiXCR into one record per CDR3 protein. The data hold about a million distinct CDR3 sequences, with around 30% observed a single time. As regards this clonotype: No antigen is known for it.

This CDR3 is 13 amino acids long. CDR1 is ENHRY, CDR2 SYGVKD, per germline. The V and J ends lost 2 bases and 5 bases respectively, with 9 bases between them. Study-wide results and limits: Expanded graft clones numbering several hundred reportedly gave rise to alpha-beta T cells about two months after transplant.

The sequencing here drew on PBMCs, mostly from graft donor cells, taken 360 days after TCRalphabeta/CD19-depleted stem cell transplant. The V and J genes are TRBV10-3 and TRBJ2-5; the D gene is possibly TRBD2 (6 bases). This clonotype originated in a boy less than two years old who had a stem cell transplant for SCID, so the T cells may come from the graft donor. This chain's CDR3 is CAISEAGLETQYF. CDR3 nucleotide sequence: TGTGCCATCAGTGAGGCGGGACTCGAGACCCAGTACTTC.